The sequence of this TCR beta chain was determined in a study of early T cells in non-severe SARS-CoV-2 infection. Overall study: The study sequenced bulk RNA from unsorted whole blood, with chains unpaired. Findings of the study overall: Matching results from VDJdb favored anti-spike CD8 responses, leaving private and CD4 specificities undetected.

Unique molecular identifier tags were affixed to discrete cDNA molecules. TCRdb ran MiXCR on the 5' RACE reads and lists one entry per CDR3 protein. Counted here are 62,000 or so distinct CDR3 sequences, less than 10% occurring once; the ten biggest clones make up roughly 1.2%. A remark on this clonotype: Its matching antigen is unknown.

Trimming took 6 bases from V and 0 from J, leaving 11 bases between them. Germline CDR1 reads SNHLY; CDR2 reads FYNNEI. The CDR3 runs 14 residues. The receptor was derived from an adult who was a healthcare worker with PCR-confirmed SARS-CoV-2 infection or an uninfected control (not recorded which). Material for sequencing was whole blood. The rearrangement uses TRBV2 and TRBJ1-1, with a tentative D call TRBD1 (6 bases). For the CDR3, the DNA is TGTGCCAGCAGAGACACAGGGATGAACACTGAAGCTTTCTTT. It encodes CASRDTGMNTEAFF.